This entry describes one T cell receptor beta chain. Its antigen remains unknown. This entry comes from a study of T-cell reconstitution after alpha-beta-depleted transplantation in children. Findings and caveats of the study: At one year after transplant, newly produced T cells mostly accounted for T-cell counts and diversity. Surviving thymic progenitors and recipient T cells were the source of high TCRbeta diversity at day 60 in some patients. Reported findings indicate that, about two months after transplant, alpha-beta T cells came from several hundred expanded clones, which were derived from non-depleted graft cells.

The TCRbeta library was prepared with unique molecular identifiers. Each CDR3 protein gets one entry after TCRdb re-called the PCR reads with MiXCR. The repertoire includes under 250,000 distinct CDR3 sequences, 20% to 30% of them detected once, and 4.8% sits in the top ten. The origin of this receptor is a female patient younger than 10 who had a stem cell transplant for congenital amegakaryocytic thrombocytopenia, so the T cells may come from the graft donor. The source was PBMCs, mostly from graft donor cells, collected 360 days after TCRalphabeta/CD19-depleted stem cell transplant.

The CDR3 protein is CASSQSQGRHAGNTIYF. Here the CDR3 DNA reads TGTGCCAGCAGCCAATCACAGGGGCGGCATGCTGGAAACACCATATATTTT. The chain uses TRBV16 and TRBJ1-3, with 7 bases fitting TRBD1. With 0 bases clipped from V and 2 bases from J, the junction kept 7 bases outside the gene matches. CDR1 and CDR2 from the germline V gene are KGHSY and FQNENV. The CDR3 runs to 17 residues.